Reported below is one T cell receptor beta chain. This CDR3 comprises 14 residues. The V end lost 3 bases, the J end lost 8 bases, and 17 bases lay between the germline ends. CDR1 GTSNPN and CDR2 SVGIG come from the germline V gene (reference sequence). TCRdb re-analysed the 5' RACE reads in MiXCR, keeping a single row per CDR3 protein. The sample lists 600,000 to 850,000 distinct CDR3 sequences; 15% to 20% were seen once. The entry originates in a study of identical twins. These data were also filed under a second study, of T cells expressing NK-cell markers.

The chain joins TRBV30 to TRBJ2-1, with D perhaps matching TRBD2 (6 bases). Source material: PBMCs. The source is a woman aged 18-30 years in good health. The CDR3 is CAWSVGRPSDEQFF. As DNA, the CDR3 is TGTGCCTGGAGCGTAGGGAGGCCGAGTGATGAGCAGTTCTTC.